This TCR beta chain came from a study of blood T cell repertoires in COVID-19. Study-level background: There were acute and convalescent COVID-19 samples, and they came from the United States, Italy and Spain. Sources were T cells, B-cell-depleted T cells, or PBMCs; the material itself was cDNA or gDNA.

Everyone who took part was 18 to 89 years old, and they came from 20 to 25 US areas. On this clone: Distinct nucleotide sequences in the sample also encode this CDR3.

In the authors' methods: Reference gene primer amplification in the assay estimated nucleated cell counts. Assay: immunoSEQ multiplex PCR; the TCRdb copy retains only in-frame clones and omits some. The V and J calls and clone size come from that table; D and trimming were worked out from the DNA. The table records 400,000 to 500,000 clones, around nine tenths of them present only once. The germline gives CDR1 KGHSH, CDR2 LQKENI. J gave up 1 base and V 3 bases, and 2 bases lay outside the gene matches. The CDR3 covers 15 residues. The sequencing sample was made of PBMCs or T cells enriched from blood (not recorded which). The sequence came from a woman in her thirties or forties who had recovered from COVID-19. The V gene is TRBV18, the J gene TRBJ1-5; 8 nucleotides align to TRBD1. The CDR3 bases are TGTGCCAGCTCACCGCAGGGGGCGAGCAATCAGCCCCAGCATTTT. Amino acid sequence: CASSPQGASNQPQHF.